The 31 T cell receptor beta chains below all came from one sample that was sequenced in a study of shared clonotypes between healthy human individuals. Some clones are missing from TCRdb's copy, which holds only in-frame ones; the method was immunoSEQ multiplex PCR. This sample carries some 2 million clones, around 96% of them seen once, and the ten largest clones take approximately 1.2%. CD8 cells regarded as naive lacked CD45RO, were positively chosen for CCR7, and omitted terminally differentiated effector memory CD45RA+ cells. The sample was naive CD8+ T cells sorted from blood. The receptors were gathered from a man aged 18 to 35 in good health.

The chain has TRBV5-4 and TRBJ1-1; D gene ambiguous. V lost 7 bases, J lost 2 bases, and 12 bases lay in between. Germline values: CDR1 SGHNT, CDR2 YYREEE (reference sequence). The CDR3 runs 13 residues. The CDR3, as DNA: TGTGCCAGCCACACTGATTTTAACACTGAAGCTTTCTTT. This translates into CASHTDFNTEAFF.

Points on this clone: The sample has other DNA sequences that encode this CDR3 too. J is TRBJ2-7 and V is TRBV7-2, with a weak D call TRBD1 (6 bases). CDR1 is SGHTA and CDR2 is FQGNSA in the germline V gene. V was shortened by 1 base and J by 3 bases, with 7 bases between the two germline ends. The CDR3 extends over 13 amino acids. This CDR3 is CASSLGGGYEQYF. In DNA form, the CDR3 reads TGTGCCAGCAGCTTAGGAGGGGGCTACGAGCAGTACTTC.

DNA of the CDR3: TGTGCCAGCAGCTTAGACCCAGGGGACGGGGTGGCCTATGGCTACACCTTC. Protein sequence: CASSLDPGDGVAYGYTF. The chain employs TRBV11-2 and TRBJ1-2; possibly TRBD1 for D (6 bases). The CDR3 extends over 17 amino acids. The germline V gene has CDR1 SGHAT and CDR2 FQNNGV. V lost 0 bases and J lost 4, with 18 bases in between.

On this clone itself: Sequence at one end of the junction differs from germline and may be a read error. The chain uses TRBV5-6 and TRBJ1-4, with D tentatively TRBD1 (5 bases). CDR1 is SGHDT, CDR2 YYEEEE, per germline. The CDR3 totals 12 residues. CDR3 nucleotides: TGTGCCAGCAGCTTGGCTCAGGGCGTCATGATTTTT. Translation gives CASSLAQGVMIF.

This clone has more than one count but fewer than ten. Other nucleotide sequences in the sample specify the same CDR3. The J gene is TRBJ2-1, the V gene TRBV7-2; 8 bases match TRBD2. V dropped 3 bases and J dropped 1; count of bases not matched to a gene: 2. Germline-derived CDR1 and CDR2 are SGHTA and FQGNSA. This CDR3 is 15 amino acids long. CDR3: CASSFLAGSYNEQFF. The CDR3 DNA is TGTGCCAGCAGCTTCTTAGCGGGATCCTACAATGAGCAGTTCTTC.

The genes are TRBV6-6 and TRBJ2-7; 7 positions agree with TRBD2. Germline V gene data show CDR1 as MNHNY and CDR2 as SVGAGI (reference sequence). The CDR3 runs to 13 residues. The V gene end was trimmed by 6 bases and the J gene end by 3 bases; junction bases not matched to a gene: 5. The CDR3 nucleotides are TGTGCCAGCAGCGTGGGGGGGAACTACGAGCAGTACTTC. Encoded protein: CASSVGGNYEQYF.

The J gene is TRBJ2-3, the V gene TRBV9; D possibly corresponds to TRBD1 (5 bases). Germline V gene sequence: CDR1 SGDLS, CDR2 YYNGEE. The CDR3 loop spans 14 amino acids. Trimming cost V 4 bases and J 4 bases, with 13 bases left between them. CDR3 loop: CASSSQGLADTQYF. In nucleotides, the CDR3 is TGTGCCAGCAGCTCCCAGGGTTTAGCAGATACGCAGTATTTT.

The DNA for the CDR3 is TGTGCCAGCAGCTTAGCCGACGGATCCACTGAAGCTTTCTTT. Translated: CASSLADGSTEAFF. This sequence joins TRBV13 and TRBJ1-1; the D is unclear. Trimming stripped 1 base from V and 4 bases from J, with 10 bases between. The CDR3 runs 14 residues. The germline V gene has CDR1 PRHDT and CDR2 FYEKMQ (reference sequence).

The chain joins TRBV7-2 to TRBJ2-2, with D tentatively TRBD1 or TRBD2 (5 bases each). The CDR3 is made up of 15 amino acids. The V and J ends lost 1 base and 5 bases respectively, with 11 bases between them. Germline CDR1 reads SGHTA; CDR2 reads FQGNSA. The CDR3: CASSLEGWETGELFF. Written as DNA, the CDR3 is TGTGCCAGCAGCTTAGAGGGGTGGGAGACCGGGGAGCTGTTTTTT.

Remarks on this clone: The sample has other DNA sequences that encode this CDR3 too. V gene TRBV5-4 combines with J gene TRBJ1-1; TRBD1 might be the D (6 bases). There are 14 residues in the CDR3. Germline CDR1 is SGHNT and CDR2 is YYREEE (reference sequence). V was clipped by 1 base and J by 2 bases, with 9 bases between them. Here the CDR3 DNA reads TGTGCCAGCAGCTTGACAGGGTTCAACACTGAAGCTTTCTTT. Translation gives CASSLTGFNTEAFF.

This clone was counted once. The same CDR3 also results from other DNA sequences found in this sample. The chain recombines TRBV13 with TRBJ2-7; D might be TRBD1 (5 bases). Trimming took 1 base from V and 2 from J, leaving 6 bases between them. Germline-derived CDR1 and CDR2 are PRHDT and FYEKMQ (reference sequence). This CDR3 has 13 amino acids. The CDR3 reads CASSLAGTYEQYF. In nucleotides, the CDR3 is TGTGCCAGCAGCTTAGCAGGGACCTACGAGCAGTACTTC.

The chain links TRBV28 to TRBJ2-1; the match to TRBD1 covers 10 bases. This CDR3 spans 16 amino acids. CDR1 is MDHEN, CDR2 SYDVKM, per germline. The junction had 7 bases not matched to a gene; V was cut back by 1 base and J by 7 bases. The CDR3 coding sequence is TGTGCCAGCAGTTTATTCGGGGACAGGGGTAAAAATGAGCAGTTCTTC. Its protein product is CASSLFGDRGKNEQFF.

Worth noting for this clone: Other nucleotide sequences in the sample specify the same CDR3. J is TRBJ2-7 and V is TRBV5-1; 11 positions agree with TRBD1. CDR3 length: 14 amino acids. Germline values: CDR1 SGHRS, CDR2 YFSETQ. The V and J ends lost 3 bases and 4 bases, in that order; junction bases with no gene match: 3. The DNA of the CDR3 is TGCGCCAGCAGCTCCCGGGACAGGGGGTACGAGCAGTACTTC. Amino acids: CASSSRDRGYEQYF.

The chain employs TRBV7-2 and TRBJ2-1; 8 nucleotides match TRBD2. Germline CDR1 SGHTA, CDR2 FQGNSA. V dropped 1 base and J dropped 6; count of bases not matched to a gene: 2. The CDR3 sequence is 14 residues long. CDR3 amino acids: CASSLGTSGNEQFF. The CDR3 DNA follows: TGTGCCAGCAGCTTAGGAACTAGCGGCAATGAGCAGTTCTTC.

For the CDR3, the DNA is TGTGCCAGCAGCCCTTCCGAAGAACTGTTTTTT. Amino acid sequence: CASSPSEELFF. This rearrangement joins TRBV6-6 to TRBJ1-4; no reliable D call. Per germline, CDR1 MNHNY and CDR2 SVGAGI (reference sequence). Trimming removed 6 bases from V and 12 bases from J, with 11 bases in between. The CDR3 totals 11 residues.

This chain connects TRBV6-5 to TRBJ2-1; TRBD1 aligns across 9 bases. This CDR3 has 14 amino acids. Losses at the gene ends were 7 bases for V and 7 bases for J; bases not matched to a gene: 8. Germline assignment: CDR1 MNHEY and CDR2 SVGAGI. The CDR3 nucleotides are TGTGCCAGCATGTTTGGGACAGGGATTAATGAGCAGTTCTTC. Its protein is CASMFGTGINEQFF.

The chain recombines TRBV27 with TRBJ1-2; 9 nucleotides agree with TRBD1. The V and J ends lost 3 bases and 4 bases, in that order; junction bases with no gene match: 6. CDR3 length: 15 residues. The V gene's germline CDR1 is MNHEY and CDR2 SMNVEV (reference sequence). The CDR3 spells CASSFGDRDIYGYTF. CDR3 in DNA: TGTGCCAGCAGTTTCGGGGACAGGGATATCTATGGCTACACCTTC.

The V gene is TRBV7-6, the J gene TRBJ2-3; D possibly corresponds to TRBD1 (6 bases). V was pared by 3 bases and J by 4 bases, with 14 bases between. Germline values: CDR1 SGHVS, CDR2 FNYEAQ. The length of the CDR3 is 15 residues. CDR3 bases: TGTGCCAGCAGCTTCCGGGACAATTCTCCAGATACGCAGTATTTT. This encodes CASSFRDNSPDTQYF.

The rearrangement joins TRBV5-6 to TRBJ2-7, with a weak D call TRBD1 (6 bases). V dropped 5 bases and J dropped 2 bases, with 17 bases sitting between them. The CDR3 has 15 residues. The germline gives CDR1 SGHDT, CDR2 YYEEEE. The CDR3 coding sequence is TGTGCCAGCAGGCGGACAGTTTCTTCACCCTACGAGCAGTACTTC. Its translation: CASRRTVSSPYEQYF. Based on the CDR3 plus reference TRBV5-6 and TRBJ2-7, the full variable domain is DAGVTQSPTHLIKTRGQQVTLRCSPKSGHDTVSWYQQALGQGPQFIFQYYEEEERQRGNFPDRFSGHQFPNYSSELNVNALLLGDSALYLCASRRTVSSPYEQYFGPGTRLTVT.

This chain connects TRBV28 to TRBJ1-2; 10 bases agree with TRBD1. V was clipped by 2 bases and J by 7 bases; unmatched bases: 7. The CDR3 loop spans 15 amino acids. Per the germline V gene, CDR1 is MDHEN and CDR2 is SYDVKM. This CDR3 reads CASSLRDRGAGGYTF. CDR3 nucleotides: TGTGCCAGCAGTTTACGGGACAGGGGCGCAGGTGGCTACACCTTC.

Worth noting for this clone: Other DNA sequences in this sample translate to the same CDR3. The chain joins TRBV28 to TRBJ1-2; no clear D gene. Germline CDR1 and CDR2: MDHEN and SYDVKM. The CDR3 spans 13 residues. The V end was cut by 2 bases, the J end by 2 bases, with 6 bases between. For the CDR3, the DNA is TGTGCCAGCAGTTTAGGACGGAACTATGGCTACACCTTC. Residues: CASSLGRNYGYTF.

The DNA for the CDR3 is TGTGCCAGCAGCTTAATAATGGGACTAGCCGCCGGGGAGCTGTTTTTT. Translated: CASSLIMGLAAGELFF. This sequence joins TRBV13 and TRBJ2-2; TRBD2 agrees at 9 bases. The V gene end was trimmed by 2 bases and the J gene end by 6 bases; junction bases not matched to a gene: 7. This CDR3 contains 16 residues. Germline V gene sequence: CDR1 PRHDT, CDR2 FYEKMQ (reference sequence).

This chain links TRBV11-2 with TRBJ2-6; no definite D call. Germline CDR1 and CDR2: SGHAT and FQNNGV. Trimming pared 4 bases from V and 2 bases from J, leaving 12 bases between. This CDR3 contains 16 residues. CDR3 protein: CASSSWPSPGANVLTF. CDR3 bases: TGTGCCAGCAGCTCCTGGCCCAGCCCTGGGGCCAACGTCCTGACTTTC.

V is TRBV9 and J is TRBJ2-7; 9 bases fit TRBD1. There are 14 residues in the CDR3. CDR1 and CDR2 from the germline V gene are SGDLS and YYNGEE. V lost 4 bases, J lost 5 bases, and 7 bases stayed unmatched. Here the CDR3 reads CASSPGTGKDEQYF. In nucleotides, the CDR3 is TGTGCCAGCAGCCCCGGGACAGGGAAAGACGAGCAGTACTTC.

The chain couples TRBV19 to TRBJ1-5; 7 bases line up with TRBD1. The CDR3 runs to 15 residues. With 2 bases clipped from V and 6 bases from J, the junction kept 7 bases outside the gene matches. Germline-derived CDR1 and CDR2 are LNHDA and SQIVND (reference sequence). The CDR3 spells CASSILNRGPQPQHF. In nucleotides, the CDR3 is TGTGCCAGTAGTATACTGAACAGGGGACCTCAGCCCCAGCATTTT.

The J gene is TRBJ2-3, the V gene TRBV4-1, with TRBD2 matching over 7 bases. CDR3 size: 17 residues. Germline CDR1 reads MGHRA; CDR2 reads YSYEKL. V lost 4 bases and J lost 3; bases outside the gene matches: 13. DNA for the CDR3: TGCGCCAGCAGCCTCCAGAATGGCGGGAGAGGAACAGATACGCAGTATTTT. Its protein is CASSLQNGGRGTDTQYF.

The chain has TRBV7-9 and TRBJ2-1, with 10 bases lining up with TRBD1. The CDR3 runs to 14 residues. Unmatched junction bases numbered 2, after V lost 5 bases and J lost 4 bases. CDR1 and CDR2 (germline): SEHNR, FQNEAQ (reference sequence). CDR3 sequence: CASSRDRGYNEQFF. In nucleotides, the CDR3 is TGTGCCAGCAGCCGGGACAGGGGTTACAATGAGCAGTTCTTC. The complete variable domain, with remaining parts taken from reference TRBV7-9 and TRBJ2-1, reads DTGVSQNPRHKITKRGQNVTFRCDPISEHNRLYWYRQTLGQGPEFLTYFQNEAQLEKSRLLSDRFSAERPKGSFSTLEIQRTEQGDSAMYLCASSRDRGYNEQFFGPGTRLTVL.

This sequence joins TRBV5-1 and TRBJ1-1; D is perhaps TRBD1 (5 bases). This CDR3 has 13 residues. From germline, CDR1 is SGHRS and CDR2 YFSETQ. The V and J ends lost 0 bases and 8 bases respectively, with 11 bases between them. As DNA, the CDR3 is TGCGCCAGCAGCTTGGGATCAGGGTGGGAAGCTTTCTTT. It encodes CASSLGSGWEAFF.

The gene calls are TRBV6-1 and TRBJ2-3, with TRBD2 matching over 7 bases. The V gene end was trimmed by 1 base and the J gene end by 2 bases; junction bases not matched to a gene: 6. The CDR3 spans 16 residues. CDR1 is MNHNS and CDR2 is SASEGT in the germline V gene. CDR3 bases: TGTGCCAGCAGTGAAGTGGCGGGAGCCCTCACAGATACGCAGTATTTT. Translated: CASSEVAGALTDTQYF.

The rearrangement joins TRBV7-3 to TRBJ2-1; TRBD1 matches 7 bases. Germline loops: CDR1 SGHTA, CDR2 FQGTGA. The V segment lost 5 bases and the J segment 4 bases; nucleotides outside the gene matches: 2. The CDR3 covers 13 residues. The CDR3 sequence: CASSPGQYNEQFF. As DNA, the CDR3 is TGTGCCAGCAGCCCGGGACAGTACAATGAGCAGTTCTTC. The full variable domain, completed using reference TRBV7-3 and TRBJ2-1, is GAGVSQTPSNKVTEKGKYVELRCDPISGHTALYWYRQSLGQGPEFLIYFQGTGAADDSGLPNDRFFAVRPEGSVSTLKIQRTERGDSAVYLCASSPGQYNEQFFGPGTRLTVL.

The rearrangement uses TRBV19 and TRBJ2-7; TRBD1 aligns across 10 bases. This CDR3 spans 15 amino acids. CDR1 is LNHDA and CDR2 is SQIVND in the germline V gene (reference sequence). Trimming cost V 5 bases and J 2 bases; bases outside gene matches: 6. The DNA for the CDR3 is TGTGCCAGTAGTTTGGGACAGGGGACGGCCTACGAGCAGTACTTC. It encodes CASSLGQGTAYEQYF.